This TCR beta chain comes out of a study of blood T cell repertoires in COVID-19. Overall study: COVID-19 samples from acute and convalescent phases originated in the United States, Italy and Spain. Sample material is recorded as cDNA or gDNA derived from T cells, B-cell-depleted T cells, or PBMCs.

Looked up from germline, CDR1 is MNHEY and CDR2 is SVGAGI. V shed 6 bases, J shed 10 bases, and the junction held 7 bases outside the gene matches. This CDR3 is built from 14 residues. As originally analysed: Amplified reference gene primers provided the basis for estimating nucleated cell counts. The protocol was immunoSEQ multiplex PCR, while the TCRdb copy is restricted to in-frame clones and leaves out a portion. That table gives V, J and clone size, and the DNA gave D and trimming. The sample contains 65,000 to 70,000 clones, under 85% of which appear only once. The chain links TRBV6-5 to TRBJ1-6; 9 nucleotides align to TRBD1. Sequencing input: peripheral blood. The sequence was obtained from a man in his 60s with acute or convalescent COVID-19. The CDR3 bases are TGTGCCAGCAGCGGGACAGGGTCAGCCTCACCCCTCCACTTT. Its translation: CASSGTGSASPLHF.